This entry is about one T cell receptor beta chain. The source of the sample is a study of CD8 T cells in Susac syndrome. With random hexamers, roughly 0.45 to 1 ug RNA was reverse transcribed. Across 54 Vbeta and 13 Jbeta, TCR beta CDR3 was amplified with immunoSEQ multiplex PCR. TCRdb re-analysed the immunoSEQ multiplex PCR reads in MiXCR, keeping a single row per CDR3 protein. Of over 150,000 distinct CDR3 sequences in the sample, under 95% were seen once. TCR beta from blood CD8+ and CD4+ T cells was sequenced. The multiple sclerosis control group consisted of treatment-naive patients whose relapsing-remitting disease, which was either stable or active, fulfilled revised McDonald criteria. The CDR3 loop spans 15 amino acids. The germline V and J ends were trimmed by 5 bases and 10 bases, with 21 bases remaining between them. In germline, CDR1 is LNHNV, CDR2 YYDKDF (reference sequence).

The gene calls are TRBV15 and TRBJ2-1, with D perhaps given as TRBD1 or TRBD2 (5 bases each). The specimen was CD4+ T cells from PBMCs. The receptor was isolated from a human donor with multiple sclerosis. CDR3 loop: CATSEVRDRLSEQFF. CDR3 DNA: TGTGCCACCAGCGAGGTCCGGGACCGCTTAAGCGAGCAGTTCTTC.